The T cell receptor beta chain described here comes from a study of shared clonotypes between healthy human individuals. Whole-study findings and limits: Generation probabilities were higher for clonotypes shared across all four sorted-subset donors than for unshared ones.

Regarding this clone: Its target is not known. Additional DNA sequences in this sample encode the identical CDR3.

V was pared by 0 bases and J by 4 bases, with 7 bases between. The germline gives CDR1 SGHRS, CDR2 YFSETQ. This CDR3 is 13 amino acids long. TCRdb keeps only in-frame clones here, not all; method: immunoSEQ multiplex PCR. The sample records 2 million to 2.5 million clones, approximately 93% being singletons. The V call is TRBV5-1, the J call TRBJ1-1, with a weak D call TRBD1 (5 bases). This clonotype originated in a man in his late teens or twenties in good health. Some clones in this sample may be carry-over from other donors' samples. The specimen was naive CD4+ T cells from PBMCs. The subset is: CD45RA+ positively selected. This CDR3 reads CASSLAGVTEAFF. CDR3 DNA sequence: TGCGCCAGCAGCTTGGCGGGGGTCACTGAAGCTTTCTTT.